The 9 T cell receptor beta chains presented below share a single source sample, sequenced in a study of long-term antiretroviral therapy in people with HIV. Samples were assayed with immunoSEQ v3.0 at survey level. Clones were read by immunoSEQ multiplex PCR, and TCRdb kept only the in-frame ones, dropping some. Of about 24,000 clones listed, around four fifths are singletons. The material sequenced was unsorted PBMCs, taken 4.2 to 4.5 years after starting antiretroviral therapy. The receptors originated from a man aged 25 to 40 with HIV.

This chain connects TRBV28 to TRBJ2-7; 10 nucleotides align to TRBD2. CDR3 length: 15 residues. The ends lost 8 bases at V and 5 bases at J; junction bases unmatched: 12. Germline V CDR1 and CDR2: MDHEN, SYDVKM. The CDR3 DNA follows: TGTGCCAGCCGAAATGGACTAGCGGCACACCACGAGCAGTACTTC. Its translation is CASRNGLAAHHEQYF.

V is TRBV5-4 and J is TRBJ2-7; D gene unclear. Germline V gene data show CDR1 as SGHNT and CDR2 as YYREEE (reference sequence). The CDR3 runs 14 residues. V lost 3 bases and J lost 2, with 12 bases in between. The CDR3 here is CASSSKGSPYEQYF. CDR3 DNA: TGTGCCAGCAGCTCAAAAGGGTCTCCCTACGAGCAGTACTTC. The variable domain in full, with the rest retrieved from reference TRBV5-4 and TRBJ2-7, is ETGVTQSPTHLIKTRGQQVTLRCSSQSGHNTVSWYQQALGQGPQFIFQYYREEENGRGNFPPRFSGLQFPNYSSELNVNALELDDSALYLCASSSKGSPYEQYFGPGTRLTVT.

The V and J genes are TRBV6-6 and TRBJ1-6, with no clear D. CDR3 length equals 16 residues. Trimming removed 7 bases at V and 6 bases at J, with 19 bases between. Germline V gene lookup returns CDR1 MNHNY and CDR2 SVGAGI (reference sequence). CDR3 sequence reads: CASTEPDRDINSPLHF. The CDR3 nucleotides are TGTGCCAGCACCGAACCTGACCGGGATATTAATTCACCCCTCCACTTT.

This chain joins TRBV19 and TRBJ2-7; D perhaps matches TRBD1 (5 bases). CDR3 length equals 13 residues. In germline, CDR1 is LNHDA, CDR2 SQIVND (reference sequence). Trimming cost V 8 bases and J 5 bases, with 16 bases left between them. The CDR3 protein is CASRGRGDDEQYF. CDR3 in DNA: TGTGCCAGTCGCGGAAGGGGCGACGACGAGCAGTACTTC.

This rearrangement joins TRBV5-4 to TRBJ1-6, with unresolved D. CDR1 is SGHNT and CDR2 is YYREEE in the germline V gene (reference sequence). This CDR3 spans 14 amino acids. V gave up 2 bases and J gave up 11 bases, with 14 bases separating them. CDR3 sequence: CASSLVGKETPLHF. Written as DNA, the CDR3 is TGTGCCAGCAGCTTAGTGGGGAAGGAGACACCCCTCCACTTT.

For this clone: A read error may produce the germline difference seen at one junction end. The chain is built from TRBV15 and TRBJ2-1; D is perhaps TRBD1 (6 bases). CDR3 size: 16 residues. Looked up from germline, CDR1 is LNHNV and CDR2 is YYDKDF (reference sequence). The CDR3 bases are TGTGCCACCAGCAGAGTGACCGGACAGTCCTTCAATGAGCAGTTCTTC. Translated: CATSRVTGQSFNEQFF.

The chain recombines TRBV28 with TRBJ1-5; D is ambiguous. The V end lost 6 bases, the J end lost 6 bases, and 21 bases lay between the germline ends. CDR1 is MDHEN, CDR2 SYDVKM, per germline. This CDR3 region has 16 residues. CDR3 DNA sequence: TGTGCCAGCAGGGTCGACTTACTCCGCGCCGGTCAGCCCCAGCATTTT. This encodes CASRVDLLRAGQPQHF.

A few counts support this clone. The J gene is TRBJ1-6, the V gene TRBV18; D unresolved. V lost 3 bases and J 10 bases, leaving 10 bases between the germline ends. The CDR3 is 13 amino acids. Per germline, CDR1 KGHSH and CDR2 LQKENI. The CDR3 reads CASSPRVESPLHF. The DNA of the CDR3 is TGTGCCAGCTCACCGCGGGTTGAATCACCCCTCCACTTT.

This clone was found once. This chain uses TRBV7-9 with TRBJ2-2; 8 bases agree with TRBD1. The J segment lost 2 bases and the V segment lost 5 bases, leaving 1 base of the junction unmatched. CDR1 is SEHNR and CDR2 is FQNEAQ in the germline V gene (reference sequence). CDR3 length: 14 amino acids. CDR3 in amino acids: CASSDRGNTGELFF. DNA for the CDR3: TGTGCCAGCAGCGACAGGGGAAACACCGGGGAGCTGTTTTTT.